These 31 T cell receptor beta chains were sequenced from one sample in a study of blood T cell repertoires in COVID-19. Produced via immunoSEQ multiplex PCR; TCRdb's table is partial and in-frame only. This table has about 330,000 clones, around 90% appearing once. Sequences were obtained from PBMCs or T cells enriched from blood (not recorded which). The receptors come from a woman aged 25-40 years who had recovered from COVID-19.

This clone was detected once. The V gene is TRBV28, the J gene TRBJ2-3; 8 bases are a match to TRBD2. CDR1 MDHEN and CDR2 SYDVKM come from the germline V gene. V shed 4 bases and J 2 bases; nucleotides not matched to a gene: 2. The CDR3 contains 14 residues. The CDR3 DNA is TGTGCCAGCAGTTCGGGGGGGAACACAGATACGCAGTATTTT. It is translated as CASSSGGNTDTQYF.

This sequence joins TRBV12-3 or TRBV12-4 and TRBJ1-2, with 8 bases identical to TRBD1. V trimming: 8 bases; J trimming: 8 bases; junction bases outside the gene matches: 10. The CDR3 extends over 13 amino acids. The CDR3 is CASSLGTGGGYTF. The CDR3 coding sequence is TGTGCCAGCTCTCTCGGGACAGGTGGGGGCTACACCTTC.

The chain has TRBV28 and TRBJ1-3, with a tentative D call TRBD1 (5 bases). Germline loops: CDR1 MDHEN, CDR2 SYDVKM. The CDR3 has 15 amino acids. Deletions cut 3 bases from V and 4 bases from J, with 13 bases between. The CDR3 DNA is TGTGCCAGCAGTTTTGGCGGGGGGTCAGGAAACACCATATATTTT. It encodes CASSFGGGSGNTIYF.

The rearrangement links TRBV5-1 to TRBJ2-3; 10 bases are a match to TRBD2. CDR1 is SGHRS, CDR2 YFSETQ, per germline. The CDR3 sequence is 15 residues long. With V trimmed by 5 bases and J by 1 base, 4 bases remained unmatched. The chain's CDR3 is CASRVLAGGTDTQYF. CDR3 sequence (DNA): TGCGCCAGCAGGGTCCTAGCGGGAGGCACAGATACGCAGTATTTT. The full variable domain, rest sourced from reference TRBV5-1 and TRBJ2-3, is KAGVTQTPRYLIKTRGQQVTLSCSPISGHRSVSWYQQTPGQGLQFLFEYFSETQRNKGNFPGRFSGRQFSNSRSEMNVSTLELGDSALYLCASRVLAGGTDTQYFGPGTRLTVL.

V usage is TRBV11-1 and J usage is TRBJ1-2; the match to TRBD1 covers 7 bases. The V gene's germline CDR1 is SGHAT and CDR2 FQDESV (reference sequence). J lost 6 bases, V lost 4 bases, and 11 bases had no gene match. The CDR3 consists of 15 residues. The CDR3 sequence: CASSSDGAGGNGYTF. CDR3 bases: TGTGCCAGCAGCTCGGACGGTGCAGGGGGGAATGGCTACACCTTC. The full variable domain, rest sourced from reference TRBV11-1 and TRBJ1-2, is EAEVAQSPRYKITEKSQAVAFWCDPISGHATLYWYRQILGQGPELLVQFQDESVVDDSQLPKDRFSAERLKGVDSTLKIQPAELGDSAMYLCASSSDGAGGNGYTFGSGTRLTVV.

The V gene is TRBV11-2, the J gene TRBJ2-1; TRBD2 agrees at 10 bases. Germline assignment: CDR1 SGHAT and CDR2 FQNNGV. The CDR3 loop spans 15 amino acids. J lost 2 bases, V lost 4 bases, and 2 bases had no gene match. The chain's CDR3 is CASSSLAGAYNEQFF. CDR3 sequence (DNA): TGTGCCAGCAGCTCCCTAGCGGGAGCCTACAATGAGCAGTTCTTC.

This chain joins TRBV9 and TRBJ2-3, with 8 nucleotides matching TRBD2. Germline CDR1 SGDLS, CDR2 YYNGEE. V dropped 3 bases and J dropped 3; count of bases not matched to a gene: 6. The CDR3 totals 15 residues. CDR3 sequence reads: CASSGIGGGTDTQYF. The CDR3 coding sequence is TGTGCCAGCAGCGGGATCGGGGGGGGGACAGATACGCAGTATTTT.

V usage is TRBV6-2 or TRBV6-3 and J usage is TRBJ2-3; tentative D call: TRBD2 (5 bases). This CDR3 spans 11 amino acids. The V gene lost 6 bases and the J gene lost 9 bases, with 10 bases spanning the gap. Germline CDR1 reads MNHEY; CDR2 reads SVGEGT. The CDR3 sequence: CASSSGMTQYF. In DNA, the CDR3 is TGTGCCAGCAGCTCCGGGATGACGCAGTATTTT.

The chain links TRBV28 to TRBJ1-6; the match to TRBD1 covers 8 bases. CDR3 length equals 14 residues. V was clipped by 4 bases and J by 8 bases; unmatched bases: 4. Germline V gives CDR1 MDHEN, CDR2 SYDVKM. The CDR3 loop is CASSYQGAHSPLHF. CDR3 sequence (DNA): TGTGCCAGCAGTTACCAGGGGGCCCATTCACCCCTCCACTTT.

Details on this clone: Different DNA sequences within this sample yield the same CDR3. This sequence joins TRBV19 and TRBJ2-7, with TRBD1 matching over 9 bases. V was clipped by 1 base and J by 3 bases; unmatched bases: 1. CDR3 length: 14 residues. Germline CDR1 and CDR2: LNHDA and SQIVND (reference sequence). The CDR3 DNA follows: TGTGCCAGTAGTATAGGACAGGGGGACTACGAGCAGTACTTC. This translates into CASSIGQGDYEQYF.

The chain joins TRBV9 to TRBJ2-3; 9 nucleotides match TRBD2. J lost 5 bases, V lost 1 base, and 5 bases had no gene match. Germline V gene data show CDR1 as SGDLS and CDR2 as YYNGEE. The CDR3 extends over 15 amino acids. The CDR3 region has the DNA TGTGCCAGCAGCGTAAGCGGGGGGTTCTTAGATACGCAGTATTTT. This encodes CASSVSGGFLDTQYF.

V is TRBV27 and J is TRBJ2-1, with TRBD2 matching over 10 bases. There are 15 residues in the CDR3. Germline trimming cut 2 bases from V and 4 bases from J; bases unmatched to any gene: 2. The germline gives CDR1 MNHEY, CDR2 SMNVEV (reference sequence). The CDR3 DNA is TGTGCCAGCAGTTTACAGCGGGAGGGTTACAATGAGCAGTTCTTC. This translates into CASSLQREGYNEQFF.

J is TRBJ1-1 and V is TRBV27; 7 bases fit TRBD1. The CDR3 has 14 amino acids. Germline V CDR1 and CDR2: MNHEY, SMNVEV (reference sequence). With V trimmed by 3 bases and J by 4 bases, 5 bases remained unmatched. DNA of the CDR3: TGTGCCAGCAGTTTCGGCAGGGGGAGCACTGAAGCTTTCTTT. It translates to CASSFGRGSTEAFF.

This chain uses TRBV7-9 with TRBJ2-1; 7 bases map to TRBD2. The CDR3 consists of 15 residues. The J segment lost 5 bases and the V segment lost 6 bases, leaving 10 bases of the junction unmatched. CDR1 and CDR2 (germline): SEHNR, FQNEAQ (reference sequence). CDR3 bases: TGTGCCAGCAGGGGTGCGGGAGAACTACACAATGAGCAGTTCTTC. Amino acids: CASRGAGELHNEQFF.

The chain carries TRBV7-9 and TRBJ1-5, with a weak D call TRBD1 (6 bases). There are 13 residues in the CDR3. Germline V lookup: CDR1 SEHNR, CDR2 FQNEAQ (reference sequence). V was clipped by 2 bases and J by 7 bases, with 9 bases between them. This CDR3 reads CASSLWDIQPQHF. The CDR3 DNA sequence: TGTGCCAGCAGCTTATGGGACATCCAGCCCCAGCATTTT.

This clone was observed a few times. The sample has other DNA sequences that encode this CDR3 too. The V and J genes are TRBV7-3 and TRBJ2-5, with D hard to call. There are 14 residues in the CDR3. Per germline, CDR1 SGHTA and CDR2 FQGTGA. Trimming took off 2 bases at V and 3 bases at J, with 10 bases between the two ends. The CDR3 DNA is TGTGCCAGCAGCTTAGGCTTAGCTGAAGAGACCCAGTACTTC. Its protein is CASSLGLAEETQYF.

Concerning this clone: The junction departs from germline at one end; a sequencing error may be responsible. The CDR3 sequence is CASSLVGTATDTQYF. CDR3 DNA: TGTGCTAGCAGCTTAGTCGGGACTGCAACAGATACGCAGTATTTT. The chain combines TRBV7-7 with TRBJ2-3; D is perhaps TRBD2 (6 bases). The CDR3 is 15 residues long. Germline CDR1 is SSHAT and CDR2 is FNYEAQ (reference sequence).

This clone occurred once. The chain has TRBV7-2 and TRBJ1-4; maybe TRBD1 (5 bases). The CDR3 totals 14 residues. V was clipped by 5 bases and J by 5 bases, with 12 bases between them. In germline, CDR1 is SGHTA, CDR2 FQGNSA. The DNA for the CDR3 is TGTGCCAGCAGCGACCGGGGGATAAATGAAAAACTGTTTTTT. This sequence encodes CASSDRGINEKLFF.

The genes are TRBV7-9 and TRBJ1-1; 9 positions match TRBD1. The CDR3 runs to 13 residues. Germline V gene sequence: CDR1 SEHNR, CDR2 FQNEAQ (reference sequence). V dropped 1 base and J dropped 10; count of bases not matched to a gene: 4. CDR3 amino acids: CASSLGADRGAFF. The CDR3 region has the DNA TGTGCCAGCAGCTTAGGGGCGGACAGGGGAGCTTTCTTT.

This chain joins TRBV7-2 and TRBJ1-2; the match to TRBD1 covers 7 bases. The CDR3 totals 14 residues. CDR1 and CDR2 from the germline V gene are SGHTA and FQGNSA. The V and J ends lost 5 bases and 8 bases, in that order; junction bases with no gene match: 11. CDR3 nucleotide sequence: TGTGCCAGCAGCCCCACAGACAGGGCGGGCGGCTACACCTTC. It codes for CASSPTDRAGGYTF.

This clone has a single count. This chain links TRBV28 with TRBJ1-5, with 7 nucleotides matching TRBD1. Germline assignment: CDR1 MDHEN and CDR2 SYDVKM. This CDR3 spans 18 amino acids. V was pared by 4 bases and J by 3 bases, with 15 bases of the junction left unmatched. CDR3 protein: CASSSIGTALNLNQPQHF. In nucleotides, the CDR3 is TGTGCCAGCAGTTCTATCGGGACAGCCCTAAACCTCAATCAGCCCCAGCATTTT.

The CDR3 region is CASSTNTGQLRNEQFF. The CDR3 nucleotides are TGTGCCAGCAGCACGAATACGGGACAGTTAAGAAATGAGCAGTTCTTC. The chain combines TRBV5-4 with TRBJ2-1, with TRBD1 identical over 7 bases. Germline assignment: CDR1 SGHNT and CDR2 YYREEE (reference sequence). V lost 4 bases and J lost 7; bases outside the gene matches: 14. CDR3 length equals 16 residues.

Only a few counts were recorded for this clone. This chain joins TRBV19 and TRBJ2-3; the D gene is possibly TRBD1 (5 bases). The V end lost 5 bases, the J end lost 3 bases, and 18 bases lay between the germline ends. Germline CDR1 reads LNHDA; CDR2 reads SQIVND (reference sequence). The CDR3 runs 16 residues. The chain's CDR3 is CASSFYGRASTDTQYF. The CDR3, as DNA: TGTGCCAGTAGTTTCTACGGCAGGGCATCAACAGATACGCAGTATTTT.

The CDR3 loop reads CASSPQDRGGDGYTF. The DNA of the CDR3 is TGTGCCAGCTCACCCCAAGACAGGGGAGGAGATGGCTACACCTTC. The rearrangement uses TRBV18 and TRBJ1-2; 8 bases fit TRBD1. The junction had 9 bases not matched to a gene; V was cut back by 3 bases and J by 6 bases. Per the germline V gene, CDR1 is KGHSH and CDR2 is LQKENI. The CDR3 extends over 15 amino acids.

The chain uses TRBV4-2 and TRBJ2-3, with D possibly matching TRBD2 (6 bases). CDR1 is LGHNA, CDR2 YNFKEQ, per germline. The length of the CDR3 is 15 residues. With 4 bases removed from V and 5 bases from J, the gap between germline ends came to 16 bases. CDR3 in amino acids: CASSPRPAGGDTQYF. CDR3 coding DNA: TGTGCCAGCAGCCCCCGCCCAGCGGGCGGAGATACGCAGTATTTT.

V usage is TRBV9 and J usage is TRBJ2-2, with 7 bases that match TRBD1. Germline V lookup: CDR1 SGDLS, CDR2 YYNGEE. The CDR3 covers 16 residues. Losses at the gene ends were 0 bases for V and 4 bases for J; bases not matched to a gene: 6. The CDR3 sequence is CASSVATGSLTGELFF. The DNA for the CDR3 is TGTGCCAGCAGCGTAGCGACAGGGAGCCTCACCGGGGAGCTGTTTTTT.

This CDR3 reads CASSLPSSSGLNNEQFF. For the CDR3, the DNA is TGTGCCAGCAGTCTCCCCTCGAGTAGCGGACTAAACAATGAGCAGTTCTTC. This sequence joins TRBV28 and TRBJ2-1; possible D gene TRBD2, 6 bases. The germline V gene has CDR1 MDHEN and CDR2 SYDVKM. The length of the CDR3 is 17 residues. V shed 5 bases and J shed 5 bases, with 22 bases lying between them. Supplemented by reference TRBV28 and TRBJ2-1, the full variable domain reads DVKVTQSSRYLVKRTGEKVFLECVQDMDHENMFWYRQDPGLGLRLIYFSYDVKMKEKGDIPEGYSVSREKKERFSLILESASTNQTSMYLCASSLPSSSGLNNEQFFGPGTRLTVL.

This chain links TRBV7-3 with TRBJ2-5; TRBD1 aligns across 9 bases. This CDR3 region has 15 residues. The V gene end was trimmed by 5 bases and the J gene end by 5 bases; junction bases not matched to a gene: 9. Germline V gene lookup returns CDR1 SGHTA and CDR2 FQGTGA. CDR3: CASSPRTGVWETQYF. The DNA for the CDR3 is TGTGCCAGCAGCCCAAGGACAGGGGTCTGGGAGACCCAGTACTTC.

In DNA, the CDR3 is TGTGCCATCATGTTGTCGAGCTCCTACAATGAGCAGTTCTTC. It yields the protein CAIMLSSSYNEQFF. V is TRBV10-3 and J is TRBJ2-1; D gene ambiguous. Germline V lookup: CDR1 ENHRY, CDR2 SYGVKD. The CDR3 extends over 14 amino acids. With 7 bases removed from V and 0 bases from J, the gap between germline ends came to 10 bases.

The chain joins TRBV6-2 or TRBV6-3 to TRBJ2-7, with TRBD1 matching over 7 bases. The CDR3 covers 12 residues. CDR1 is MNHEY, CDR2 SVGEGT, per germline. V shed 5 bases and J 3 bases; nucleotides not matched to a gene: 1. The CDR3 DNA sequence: TGTGCCAGCAGTGACAGGGTCTACGAGCAGTACTTC. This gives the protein CASSDRVYEQYF.

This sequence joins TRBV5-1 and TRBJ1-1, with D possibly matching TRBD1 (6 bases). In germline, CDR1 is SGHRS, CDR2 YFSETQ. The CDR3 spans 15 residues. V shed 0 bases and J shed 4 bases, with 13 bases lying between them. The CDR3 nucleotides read TGCGCCAGCAGCTTGGCCTTAACAGGGACCACTGAAGCTTTCTTT. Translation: CASSLALTGTTEAFF.